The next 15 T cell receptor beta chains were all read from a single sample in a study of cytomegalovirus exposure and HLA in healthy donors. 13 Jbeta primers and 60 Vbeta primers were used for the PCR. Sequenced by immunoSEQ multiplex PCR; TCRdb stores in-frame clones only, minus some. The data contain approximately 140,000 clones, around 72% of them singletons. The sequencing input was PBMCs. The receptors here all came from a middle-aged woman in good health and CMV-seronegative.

CDR3 nucleotide sequence: TGTGCCAGCAGCCCCGAGATAGGGACAAGTAATGAAAAACTGTTTTTT. The encoded protein is CASSPEIGTSNEKLFF. J is TRBJ1-4 and V is TRBV27, with a tentative D call TRBD1 (6 bases). The V end lost 6 bases, the J end lost 4 bases, and 18 bases lay between the germline ends. CDR3 length: 16 amino acids. Looked up from germline, CDR1 is MNHEY and CDR2 is SMNVEV (reference sequence).

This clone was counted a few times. The DNA of the CDR3 is TGTGCCATCAGCAGGGGACGGAATGAGCAGTTCTTC. It is translated as CAISRGRNEQFF. V and J are TRBV10-3 and TRBJ2-1; weak D call: TRBD1 (6 bases). Trimming cost V 6 bases and J 7 bases, with 10 bases left between them. The CDR3 covers 12 residues. Germline V gene lookup returns CDR1 ENHRY and CDR2 SYGVKD.

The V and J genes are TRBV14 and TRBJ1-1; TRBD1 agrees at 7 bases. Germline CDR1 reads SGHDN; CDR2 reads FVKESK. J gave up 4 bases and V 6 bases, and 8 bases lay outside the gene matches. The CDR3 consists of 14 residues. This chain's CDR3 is CASRQGGMSTEAFF. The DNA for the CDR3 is TGTGCCAGCAGGCAGGGGGGTATGAGCACTGAAGCTTTCTTT.

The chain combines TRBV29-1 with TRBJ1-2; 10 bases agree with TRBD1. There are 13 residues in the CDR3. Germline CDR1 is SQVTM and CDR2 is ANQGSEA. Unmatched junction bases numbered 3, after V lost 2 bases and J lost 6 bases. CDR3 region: CSVERTGGNGYTF. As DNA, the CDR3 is TGCAGCGTTGAAAGGACAGGGGGAAATGGCTACACCTTC.

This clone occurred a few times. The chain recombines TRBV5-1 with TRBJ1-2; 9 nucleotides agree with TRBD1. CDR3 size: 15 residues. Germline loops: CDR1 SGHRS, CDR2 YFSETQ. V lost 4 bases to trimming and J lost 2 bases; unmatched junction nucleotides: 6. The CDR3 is CASSPQGQGNYGYTF. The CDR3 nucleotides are TGCGCCAGCAGCCCTCAAGGACAGGGGAACTATGGCTACACCTTC.

The CDR3 loop reads CASSSGQGTEAFF. The CDR3, as DNA: TGTGCCAGTAGTTCCGGACAGGGCACTGAAGCTTTCTTT. The chain recombines TRBV19 with TRBJ1-1, with TRBD1 matching over 8 bases. With V trimmed by 5 bases and J by 4 bases, 3 bases remained unmatched. The CDR3 has 13 amino acids. Germline-derived CDR1 and CDR2 are LNHDA and SQIVND (reference sequence).

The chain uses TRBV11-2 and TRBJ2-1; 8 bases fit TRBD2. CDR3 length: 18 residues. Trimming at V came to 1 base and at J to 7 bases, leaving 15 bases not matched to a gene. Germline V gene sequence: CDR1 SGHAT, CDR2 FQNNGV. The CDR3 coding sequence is TGTGCCAGCAGCTTAGCGGGTCTCAGCGGGGGAATCTGGAATGAGCAGTTCTTC. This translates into CASSLAGLSGGIWNEQFF.

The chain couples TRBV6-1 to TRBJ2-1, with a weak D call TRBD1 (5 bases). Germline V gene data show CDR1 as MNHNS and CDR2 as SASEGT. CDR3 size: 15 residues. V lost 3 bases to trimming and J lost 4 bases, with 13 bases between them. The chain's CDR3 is CASSDSLKGYNEQFF. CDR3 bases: TGTGCCAGCAGTGATAGCTTAAAGGGGTACAATGAGCAGTTCTTC.

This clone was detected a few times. Written as DNA, the CDR3 is TGTGCCAGCAGTGTCGGACTAGTAAACACCGGGGAGCTGTTTTTT. This encodes CASSVGLVNTGELFF. This sequence joins TRBV28 and TRBJ2-2; 7 positions agree with TRBD2. J was trimmed by 2 bases and V by 5 bases; bases with no gene match: 5. The CDR3 has 15 amino acids. Germline V gene sequence: CDR1 MDHEN, CDR2 SYDVKM.

Here the CDR3 DNA reads TGTGCCAGCCTTAAGCGACAGGGGGACAACAATGAGCAGTTCTTC. This sequence encodes CASLKRQGDNNEQFF. The V gene is TRBV7-6, the J gene TRBJ2-1; 9 bases fit TRBD1. This CDR3 contains 15 residues. The germline V gene has CDR1 SGHVS and CDR2 FNYEAQ. Trimming cost V 8 bases and J 5 bases; bases outside gene matches: 10.

CDR3 region: CASSVASQETQYF. CDR3 DNA: TGTGCCAGCAGCGTAGCGTCTCAAGAGACCCAGTACTTC. The chain combines TRBV9 with TRBJ2-5, with D uncertain. Germline V gives CDR1 SGDLS, CDR2 YYNGEE. With 0 bases removed from V and 2 bases from J, the gap between germline ends came to 5 bases. This CDR3 contains 13 residues.

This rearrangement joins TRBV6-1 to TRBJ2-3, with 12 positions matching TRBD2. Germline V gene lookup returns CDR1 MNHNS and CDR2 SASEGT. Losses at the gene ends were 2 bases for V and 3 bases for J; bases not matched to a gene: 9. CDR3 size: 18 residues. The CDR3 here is CASSETRLAGVDTDTQYF. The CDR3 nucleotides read TGTGCCAGCAGTGAAACCCGACTAGCGGGGGTGGATACAGATACGCAGTATTTT.

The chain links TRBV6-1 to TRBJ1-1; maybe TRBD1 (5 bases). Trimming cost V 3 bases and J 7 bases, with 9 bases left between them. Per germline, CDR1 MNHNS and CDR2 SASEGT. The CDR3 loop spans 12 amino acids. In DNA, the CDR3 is TGTGCCAGCAGTGAGTTGACAGATGAAGCTTTCTTT. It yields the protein CASSELTDEAFF.

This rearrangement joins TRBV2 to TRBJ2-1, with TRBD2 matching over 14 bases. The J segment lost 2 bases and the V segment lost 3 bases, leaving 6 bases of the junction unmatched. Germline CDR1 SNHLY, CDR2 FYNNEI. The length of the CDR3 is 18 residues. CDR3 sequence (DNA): TGTGCCAGCAGTGAGGGACTAGCGGGGGCCCTCCCCTACAATGAGCAGTTCTTC. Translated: CASSEGLAGALPYNEQFF.

This CDR3 reads CASSPQGGRGLAKNIQYF. Here the CDR3 DNA reads TGTGCCAGCAGTCCACAGGGTGGGAGGGGACTAGCCAAAAACATTCAGTACTTC. The chain recombines TRBV27 with TRBJ2-4; weak D call: TRBD2 (7 bases). V was cut by 5 bases and J by 0 bases, with 20 bases left in between. Looked up from germline, CDR1 is MNHEY and CDR2 is SMNVEV (reference sequence). This CDR3 spans 18 amino acids.